What follows describes a single T cell receptor (beta chain). The data are from a study of OX40 agonist ivuxolimab in advanced cancers. Repertoires were generated with immunoSEQ multiplex PCR, while TCRdb's copy carries only in-frame clones and drops some. This table has some 42,000 clones, 70% to 90% appearing once. Germline trimming cut 2 bases from V and 4 bases from J; bases unmatched to any gene: 4. The CDR3 totals 14 residues. CDR1 is SGDLS, CDR2 YYNGEE, per germline. Sample: CD4+ or CD8+ T cells sorted from blood, taken in a trial of the OX40 agonist ivuxolimab. This clonotype was obtained from an adult with an advanced solid tumor such as melanoma, head and neck, liver or kidney cancer. The chain couples TRBV9 to TRBJ1-1; 8 bases are a match to TRBD1. DNA of the CDR3: TGTGCCAGCAGCGTGGACAGGGTGGCCACTGAAGCTTTCTTT. Translation gives CASSVDRVATEAFF.